The subject of this entry is one TCR beta chain. Pooled samples include second doses given at about 4 or 12 weeks. The length of the CDR3 is 14 residues. Trimming pared 4 bases from V and 4 bases from J, leaving 15 bases between. The germline CDR1 and CDR2 sequences are SGHRS and YFSETQ. These data are taken from a study of T cell responses to AZD1222 COVID-19 vaccine. This table comes from immunoSEQ multiplex PCR, and its TCRdb copy is limited to in-frame clones, with some not included. This sample has roughly 180,000 clones, with roughly 90% found just once. This TCR came from an adult who received the AZD1222 COVID-19 vaccine. The chain links TRBV5-1 to TRBJ2-7, with D perhaps matching TRBD1 (6 bases). The sample was peripheral blood, taken 28 days after the second AZD1222 dose. The CDR3 region is CASSPGGRGYEQYF. The CDR3 nucleotides read TGCGCCAGCAGCCCGGGCGGCAGGGGTTACGAGCAGTACTTC.